These 24 T cell receptor beta chains share one sample of origin, sequenced in a study of beta chain features in type 1 diabetes. Reverse transcribing all isolated RNA meant expressed TCRB transcripts were sequenced. Clones were read by immunoSEQ multiplex PCR, and TCRdb kept only the in-frame ones, dropping some. This table has hundreds of thousands of clones, roughly an eighth appearing once. Sequences were obtained from naive CD4+ T cells from blood. The receptor set was obtained from a woman between 18 and 30 years old in good health.

The chain links TRBV20-1 to TRBJ2-7; TRBD1 matches at 7 bases. CDR1 and CDR2 from the germline V gene are DFQATT and SNEGSKA (reference sequence). This CDR3 comprises 11 residues. V dropped 7 bases and J dropped 5; count of bases not matched to a gene: 5. The DNA of the CDR3 is TGCAGTGGAACGACAGGGCACGAGCAGTACTTC. Protein product: CSGTTGHEQYF.

The rearrangement uses TRBV4-2 and TRBJ1-1; 10 bases are a match to TRBD1. In germline, CDR1 is LGHNA, CDR2 YNFKEQ. The V segment lost 4 bases and the J segment 1 base; nucleotides outside the gene matches: 6. The CDR3 is made up of 16 amino acids. This chain's CDR3 is CASSPGTGARNTEAFF. In DNA, the CDR3 is TGTGCCAGCAGCCCCGGGACAGGGGCTAGGAACACTGAAGCTTTCTTT.

The chain joins TRBV5-6 to TRBJ2-1; 9 positions agree with TRBD1. CDR1 and CDR2 (germline): SGHDT, YYEEEE. J lost 4 bases, V lost 6 bases, and 8 bases had no gene match. The CDR3 has 15 residues. The CDR3 nucleotides read TGTGCCAGCACCGCCCCCGGGACAGGGTACAATGAGCAGTTCTTC. The encoded protein is CASTAPGTGYNEQFF. The entire variable domain, with the rest obtained from reference TRBV5-6 and TRBJ2-1, is as follows: DAGVTQSPTHLIKTRGQQVTLRCSPKSGHDTVSWYQQALGQGPQFIFQYYEEEERQRGNFPDRFSGHQFPNYSSELNVNALLLGDSALYLCASTAPGTGYNEQFFGPGTRLTVL.

Details on this clone: Other DNA sequences within the sample encode an identical CDR3. The chain joins TRBV29-1 to TRBJ1-1; D is uncertain. The CDR3 is 10 amino acids. V shed 4 bases and J shed 3 bases, with 3 bases lying between them. The germline V gene has CDR1 SQVTM and CDR2 ANQGSEA. CDR3 DNA: TGCAGCGTTGGACACACTGAAGCTTTCTTT. It translates to CSVGHTEAFF. Complete variable domain (other parts from reference TRBV29-1 and TRBJ1-1): SAVISQKPSRDICQRGTSLTIQCQVDSQVTMMFWYRQQPGQSLTLIATANQGSEATYESGFVIDKFPISRPNLTFSTLTVSNMSPEDSSIYLCSVGHTEAFFGQGTRLTVV.

This chain uses TRBV4-1 with TRBJ2-4; perhaps TRBD2 as D (5 bases). Germline V gives CDR1 MGHRA, CDR2 YSYEKL. The V end lost 1 base, the J end lost 6 bases, and 13 bases lay between the germline ends. The CDR3 length is 15 residues. Here the CDR3 reads CASSQVGLALNIQYF. Written as DNA, the CDR3 is TGCGCCAGCAGCCAAGTTGGGCTAGCTCTAAACATTCAGTACTTC.

This chain uses TRBV18 with TRBJ2-7; perhaps D is TRBD1 or TRBD2 (5 bases each). The V gene's germline CDR1 is KGHSH and CDR2 LQKENI. The CDR3 is 13 residues long. V lost 8 bases and J lost 0, with 11 bases in between. The CDR3 DNA follows: TGTGCCAGCGCCTGGGGGACCTCCTACGAGCAGTACGTC. This gives the protein CASAWGTSYEQYV.

In its sample, this clone was seen a few times. The chain couples TRBV9 to TRBJ1-1, with D unclear. The CDR3 has 14 residues. CDR1 SGDLS and CDR2 YYNGEE come from the germline V gene. The ends were cut back, 3 bases at V and 1 base at J, with 10 bases in the middle. The CDR3 coding sequence is TGTGCCAGCAGCGCAAACCTGGGGAACACTGAAGCTTTCTTT. Translation gives CASSANLGNTEAFF. Full variable domain (rest looked up from reference TRBV9 and TRBJ1-1): DSGVTQTPKHLITATGQRVTLRCSPRSGDLSVYWYQQSLDQGLQFLIQYYNGEERAKGNILERFSAQQFPDLHSELNLSSLELGDSALYFCASSANLGNTEAFFGQGTRLTVV.

Only a few counts were recorded for this clone. The chain uses TRBV5-1 and TRBJ1-4, with TRBD1 identical over 7 bases. Per the germline V gene, CDR1 is SGHRS and CDR2 is YFSETQ. This CDR3 region has 16 residues. Trimming removed 4 bases from V and 8 bases from J; junction bases left unmatched: 14. CDR3 loop: CASSPGTIGTVEKLFF. In DNA form, the CDR3 reads TGCGCCAGCAGCCCGGGGACGATCGGGACAGTCGAAAAACTGTTTTTT.

This clone was seen a handful of times. The rearrangement joins TRBV4-2 to TRBJ2-3; 7 nucleotides line up with TRBD2. The CDR3 is 16 amino acids. Germline trimming cut 7 bases from V and 0 bases from J; bases unmatched to any gene: 10. Germline assignment: CDR1 LGHNA and CDR2 YNFKEQ. CDR3 DNA: TGTGCCAGCACCAATGTAGTCGGGGGGAGCACAGATACGCAGTATTTT. Translation: CASTNVVGGSTDTQYF.

This clone was found a few times. The rearrangement links TRBV5-1 to TRBJ1-2; D call uncertain. Germline CDR1 SGHRS, CDR2 YFSETQ. This CDR3 region has 13 residues. V was trimmed by 0 bases and J by 10 bases, leaving 13 bases between them. DNA for the CDR3: TGCGCCAGCAGCTTGGGCCCGGGAGTGGACTACACCTTC. It codes for CASSLGPGVDYTF.

The chain joins TRBV9 to TRBJ1-1, with D hard to call. This CDR3 is built from 16 residues. V was shortened by 0 bases and J by 0 bases, with 12 bases between the two germline ends. Germline CDR1 SGDLS, CDR2 YYNGEE. Written as DNA, the CDR3 is TGTGCCAGCAGCGTAGGATCGGGCCTAATGAACACTGAAGCTTTCTTT. It translates to CASSVGSGLMNTEAFF.

Regarding this clone: Other DNA sequences from this sample encode an identical CDR3 as well. The V gene is TRBV18, the J gene TRBJ2-1; D is undetermined. The CDR3 has 15 residues. The germline V gene encodes CDR1 KGHSH and CDR2 LQKENI. V lost 2 bases, J lost 2 bases, and 10 bases lay in between. The CDR3 here is CASSPGQVTYNEQFF. The CDR3 nucleotides are TGTGCCAGCTCACCAGGGCAGGTCACCTACAATGAGCAGTTCTTC.

This clone was detected a few times. CDR3 protein: CASSVGRTSGYQETQYF. CDR3 coding DNA: TGTGCCAGCAGCGTTGGGAGGACTAGCGGGTACCAAGAGACCCAGTACTTC. The chain has TRBV9 and TRBJ2-5; 11 bases map to TRBD2. Trimming took 2 bases from V and 0 from J; bases not matched to a gene: 6. Germline CDR1 reads SGDLS; CDR2 reads YYNGEE. The CDR3 has 17 residues.

This clone occurred a few times. This rearrangement joins TRBV15 to TRBJ2-1, with D unresolved. The germline V and J ends were trimmed by 3 bases and 8 bases, with 11 bases remaining between them. The length of the CDR3 is 13 residues. Looked up from germline, CDR1 is LNHNV and CDR2 is YYDKDF (reference sequence). This CDR3 is CATSRYGVYEQFF. CDR3 sequence (DNA): TGTGCCACCAGCAGGTATGGGGTCTATGAGCAGTTCTTC.

This clone has more than one count but fewer than ten. The V and J genes are TRBV27 and TRBJ2-3, with D perhaps TRBD1 (5 bases). The germline CDR1 and CDR2 sequences are MNHEY and SMNVEV (reference sequence). V lost 1 base and J 4 bases, leaving 9 bases between the germline ends. CDR3 length: 14 amino acids. CDR3 amino acids: CASSLWGLADTQYF. The CDR3 DNA is TGTGCCAGCAGTTTATGGGGCTTGGCAGATACGCAGTATTTT.

The CDR3 region is CASSQESGGGRETQYF. The DNA of the CDR3 is TGTGCCAGCAGCCAAGAATCTGGGGGAGGACGAGAGACCCAGTACTTC. The chain carries TRBV4-2 and TRBJ2-5, with D maybe TRBD2 (6 bases). The ends were cut back, 0 bases at V and 4 bases at J, with 15 bases in the middle. The CDR3 spans 16 residues. Germline CDR1 reads LGHNA; CDR2 reads YNFKEQ.

This clone was seen a handful of times. CDR3 sequence: CASSPGLGSQETQYF. The DNA of the CDR3 is TGTGCCAGCAGTCCGGGACTAGGGTCGCAAGAGACCCAGTACTTC. The V call is TRBV7-3, the J call TRBJ2-5; TRBD2 matches 8 bases. V was clipped by 6 bases and J by 2 bases; unmatched bases: 8. Looked up from germline, CDR1 is SGHTA and CDR2 is FQGTGA. This CDR3 has 15 amino acids.

The rearrangement uses TRBV7-9 and TRBJ2-1; 9 nucleotides line up with TRBD2. The germline CDR1 and CDR2 sequences are SEHNR and FQNEAQ (reference sequence). The CDR3 consists of 13 residues. J was trimmed by 8 bases and V by 6 bases; bases with no gene match: 5. The CDR3 DNA reads TGTGCCAGCAGTCTTGGACTAGCGTATGAGCAGTTCTTC. Translating it yields CASSLGLAYEQFF.

The V and J genes are TRBV11-2 and TRBJ2-1; D perhaps matches TRBD1 (6 bases). The CDR3 loop spans 13 amino acids. The germline gives CDR1 SGHAT, CDR2 FQNNGV. Trimming stripped 3 bases from V and 8 bases from J, with 11 bases between. This CDR3 is CASSLDSGDEQFF. The CDR3 region has the DNA TGTGCCAGCAGCTTGGACAGCGGCGATGAGCAGTTCTTC.

This clone was observed a handful of times. The rearrangement links TRBV6-6 to TRBJ1-2; TRBD1 agrees at 8 bases. The V and J ends lost 6 bases and 3 bases, in that order; junction bases with no gene match: 9. The CDR3 sequence is 15 residues long. Per germline, CDR1 MNHNY and CDR2 SVGAGI (reference sequence). This CDR3 is CASSSDRGQHYGYTF. DNA for the CDR3: TGTGCCAGCAGCTCTGACAGGGGACAACACTATGGCTACACCTTC.

The chain couples TRBV14 to TRBJ1-3, with 8 bases lining up with TRBD1. This CDR3 has 19 amino acids. Germline V lookup: CDR1 SGHDN, CDR2 FVKESK. After removal of 2 bases from V and 0 bases from J, the junction contained 12 bases not matched to a gene. This chain's CDR3 is CASSQISWDRSASGNTIYF. CDR3 coding DNA: TGTGCCAGCAGCCAAATTTCTTGGGACAGGAGTGCCTCTGGAAACACCATATATTTT.

J is TRBJ1-1 and V is TRBV27, with D perhaps TRBD1 (6 bases). The CDR3 covers 14 residues. In germline, CDR1 is MNHEY, CDR2 SMNVEV (reference sequence). V dropped 3 bases and J dropped 0 bases, with 8 bases sitting between them. The CDR3 sequence: CASSFTGMNTEAFF. CDR3 bases: TGTGCCAGCAGTTTTACAGGGATGAACACTGAAGCTTTCTTT.

The chain carries TRBV7-2 and TRBJ2-7; 7 positions match TRBD1. V shed 2 bases, J shed 2 bases, and the junction held 6 bases outside the gene matches. The CDR3 is 15 residues long. The germline CDR1 and CDR2 sequences are SGHTA and FQGNSA. In DNA, the CDR3 is TGTGCCAGCAGCTTAACGGGGACAGATACCTACGAGCAGTACTTC. Translated, it gives CASSLTGTDTYEQYF.

The chain employs TRBV5-1 and TRBJ2-2; 10 bases map to TRBD2. The germline gives CDR1 SGHRS, CDR2 YFSETQ. CDR3 length: 16 amino acids. V trimming: 4 bases; J trimming: 5 bases; junction bases outside the gene matches: 8. CDR3: CASSPLGLAVTGELFF. The CDR3, as DNA: TGCGCCAGCAGCCCTCTCGGACTAGCGGTTACCGGGGAGCTGTTTTTT.